This T cell receptor beta chain was captured in a study of identical twins. A template switching step contributed a universal primer site, while unique molecular identifiers were present in the cDNA. MiXCR was run by TCRdb on the 5' RACE reads, yielding one entry per CDR3 protein. The data show approximately 700,000 distinct CDR3 sequences, with around 6% seen just once and about 2% held by the top ten. This clonotype turned up a few times. What it recognizes is unknown. The CDR3 extends over 16 amino acids. The germline V gene has CDR1 SSHAT and CDR2 FNYEAQ (reference sequence). Trimming took 5 bases from V and 6 from J; bases not matched to a gene: 11. Overall study findings and caveats: The more abundant beta clonotypes in cord blood had fewer insertions, and memory repertoires did not show this. Zero-insertion analyses might be partly confounded by invariant T cells like MAIT and iNKT.

The chain joins TRBV7-7 to TRBJ2-3; 10 bases map to TRBD1. The sequenced sample was naive T cells sorted from blood. The clonotype comes from a man in his late teens or twenties in good health. Here the CDR3 DNA reads TGTGCCAGCAGCCCGATAGGACAGGGGGTCTGGGATACGCAGTATTTT. It codes for CASSPIGQGVWDTQYF.